The 18 T cell receptor beta chains in this list originate from one sample, sequenced in a study of blood T cell repertoires in COVID-19. Clones were sequenced by immunoSEQ multiplex PCR, and TCRdb holds only the in-frame ones, with some missing. The sample lists about 300,000 clones; 88% were seen once. Sequencing was done on a sample of peripheral blood. These receptors came from a woman aged 25 to 39 who had recovered from COVID-19.

This clone is a singleton in its sample. The chain links TRBV27 to TRBJ1-2; D gene ambiguous. The CDR3 is made up of 16 amino acids. V was shortened by 1 base and J by 1 base, with 13 bases between the two germline ends. Germline CDR1 MNHEY, CDR2 SMNVEV (reference sequence). CDR3 nucleotide sequence: TGTGCCAGCAGTTTATTACTCGGAGGGTATAACTATGGCTACACCTTC. As protein: CASSLLLGGYNYGYTF.

The sample holds a few counts of this clone. The rearrangement uses TRBV11-1 and TRBJ1-2; D may be TRBD1 (6 bases). CDR3 length: 14 amino acids. V was clipped by 4 bases and J by 4 bases, with 13 bases between them. CDR1 is SGHAT, CDR2 FQDESV, per germline (reference sequence). The CDR3 spells CASSWGQGSYGYTF. In nucleotides, the CDR3 is TGTGCCAGCAGCTGGGGGCAGGGGTCCTATGGCTACACCTTC. The full variable domain, with the rest looked up from reference TRBV11-1 and TRBJ1-2, is EAEVAQSPRYKITEKSQAVAFWCDPISGHATLYWYRQILGQGPELLVQFQDESVVDDSQLPKDRFSAERLKGVDSTLKIQPAELGDSAMYLCASSWGQGSYGYTFGSGTRLTVV.

This rearrangement joins TRBV30 to TRBJ1-2; possibly TRBD1 for D (6 bases). There are 14 residues in the CDR3. Germline CDR1 GTSNPN, CDR2 SVGIG (reference sequence). Trimming removed 6 bases from V and 4 bases from J, with 18 bases in between. The CDR3 bases are TGTGCCTGTCGGCCGACAGGCATCCCCTATGGCTACACCTTC. It specifies CACRPTGIPYGYTF.

In its sample, this clone was seen once. J is TRBJ1-2 and V is TRBV18; D remains unclear. The CDR3 covers 11 residues. Germline CDR1 is KGHSH and CDR2 is LQKENI. Trimming removed 10 bases at V and 8 bases at J, with 14 bases between. Here the CDR3 reads CATTVSHGYTF. In DNA form, the CDR3 reads TGTGCCACTACGGTCTCCCACGGCTACACCTTC.

The chain combines TRBV7-3 with TRBJ1-3; D unclear. CDR1 and CDR2 from the germline V gene are SGHTA and FQGTGA. Trimming took 4 bases from V and 6 from J, leaving 10 bases between them. This CDR3 has 13 amino acids. For the CDR3, the DNA is TGTGCCAGCAGCTCGGACTTAGAAAACACCATATATTTT. The encoded protein is CASSSDLENTIYF. The variable domain in full, completed from reference TRBV7-3 and TRBJ1-3, reads GAGVSQTPSNKVTEKGKYVELRCDPISGHTALYWYRQSLGQGPEFLIYFQGTGAADDSGLPNDRFFAVRPEGSVSTLKIQRTERGDSAVYLCASSSDLENTIYFGEGSWLTVV.

This chain links TRBV2 with TRBJ2-7; tentatively, D is TRBD1 (6 bases). V was shortened by 2 bases and J by 1 base, with 9 bases between the two germline ends. The CDR3 covers 14 residues. The germline gives CDR1 SNHLY, CDR2 FYNNEI. CDR3 coding DNA: TGTGCCAGCAGTGAACAGGGACAATCCTACGAGCAGTACTTC. It is translated as CASSEQGQSYEQYF. The whole variable domain, remainder taken from reference TRBV2 and TRBJ2-7, is EPEVTQTPSHQVTQMGQEVILRCVPISNHLYFYWYRQILGQKVEFLVSFYNNEISEKSEIFDDQFSVERPDGSNFTLKIRSTKLEDSAMYFCASSEQGQSYEQYFGPGTRLTVT.

This CDR3 is CASRPGLGAPDTQYF. CDR3 nucleotides: TGTGCCAGTAGACCCGGACTAGGAGCGCCAGATACGCAGTATTTT. The J gene is TRBJ2-3, the V gene TRBV19; 7 bases align to TRBD2. The germline CDR1 and CDR2 sequences are LNHDA and SQIVND (reference sequence). CDR3 size: 15 residues. Germline trimming cut 6 bases from V and 4 bases from J; bases unmatched to any gene: 10.

In DNA, the CDR3 is TGTGCCAGCAGTTTGAGCCATGGCTACACCTTC. Translation gives CASSLSHGYTF. This chain uses TRBV12-3 or TRBV12-4 with TRBJ1-2; D uncertain. The CDR3 contains 11 residues. Trimming cost V 3 bases and J 6 bases, with 5 bases left between them.

The chain recombines TRBV5-5 with TRBJ1-6; 7 nucleotides align to TRBD1. Trimming at V came to 4 bases and at J to 8 bases, leaving 9 bases not matched to a gene. This CDR3 region has 15 residues. CDR1 and CDR2 from the germline V gene are SGHKS and YYEKEE (reference sequence). DNA of the CDR3: TGTGCCAGCAGCACCGGGACAGTAGATTATTCACCCCTCCACTTT. Its translation is CASSTGTVDYSPLHF. Full variable domain (remainder filled in from reference TRBV5-5 and TRBJ1-6): DAGVTQSPTHLIKTRGQQVTLRCSPISGHKSVSWYQQVLGQGPQFIFQYYEKEERGRGNFPDRFSARQFPNYSSELNVNALLLGDSALYLCASSTGTVDYSPLHFGNGTRLTVT.

The V and J genes are TRBV5-1 and TRBJ2-1; D gene unclear. CDR3 length: 16 amino acids. Trimming took off 3 bases at V and 4 bases at J, with 17 bases between the two ends. CDR1 is SGHRS and CDR2 is YFSETQ in the germline V gene. In nucleotides, the CDR3 is TGCGCCAGCAGCTCTGCGGTCCGTTCGGGTTACAATGAGCAGTTCTTC. It encodes CASSSAVRSGYNEQFF.

This clone was found once. V is TRBV10-2 and J is TRBJ2-3; 13 bases are shared with TRBD2. The CDR3 runs 17 residues. The junction had 4 bases not matched to a gene; V was cut back by 4 bases and J by 0 bases. Looked up from germline, CDR1 is WSHSY and CDR2 is SAAADI. The CDR3 spells CASSGGTSGESTDTQYF. CDR3 DNA sequence: TGCGCCAGCAGTGGGGGGACTAGCGGGGAAAGCACAGATACGCAGTATTTT.

The V and J genes are TRBV18 and TRBJ2-7; TRBD2 matches at 7 bases. Trimming took 1 base from V and 2 from J; bases not matched to a gene: 5. CDR3 size: 15 residues. CDR1 is KGHSH and CDR2 is LQKENI in the germline V gene. The CDR3 coding sequence is TGTGCCAGCTCACCACGGGGGGGAAACACCTACGAGCAGTACTTC. Translated: CASSPRGGNTYEQYF.

The chain recombines TRBV6-5 with TRBJ1-3; D gene uncertain. The germline V gene has CDR1 MNHEY and CDR2 SVGAGI. CDR3 length equals 16 residues. Trimming took off 2 bases at V and 0 bases at J, with 11 bases between the two ends. The CDR3 loop reads CASSYGIPSSGNTIYF. The CDR3 coding sequence is TGTGCCAGCAGTTACGGTATCCCGAGCTCTGGAAACACCATATATTTT.

In this sample, this clone turned up a few times. The chain combines TRBV5-1 with TRBJ1-4; no clear D. The V end lost 0 bases, the J end lost 5 bases, and 8 bases lay between the germline ends. This CDR3 spans 14 amino acids. CDR1 and CDR2 (germline): SGHRS, YFSETQ. The CDR3 bases are TGCGCCAGCAGCTTGGATCAGGTGAATGAAAAACTGTTTTTT. This codes for CASSLDQVNEKLFF. The full variable domain, completed using reference TRBV5-1 and TRBJ1-4, is KAGVTQTPRYLIKTRGQQVTLSCSPISGHRSVSWYQQTPGQGLQFLFEYFSETQRNKGNFPGRFSGRQFSNSRSEMNVSTLELGDSALYLCASSLDQVNEKLFFGSGTQLSVL.

This rearrangement joins TRBV12-3 or TRBV12-4 to TRBJ2-2; maybe TRBD2 (5 bases). V was pared by 10 bases and J by 7 bases, with 10 bases between. The CDR3 spans 11 residues. The CDR3 region is CATRLYGELFF. In DNA, the CDR3 is TGTGCCACCAGACTATACGGGGAGCTGTTTTTT.

The chain employs TRBV28 and TRBJ2-7, with D perhaps matching TRBD2 (5 bases). The CDR3 loop spans 11 amino acids. CDR1 is MDHEN, CDR2 SYDVKM, per germline. V was clipped by 10 bases and J by 9 bases, with 16 bases between them. For the CDR3, the DNA is TGTGCCACCAACCCTGGTGGGAGGCAGTACTTC. It translates to CATNPGGRQYF.

The chain couples TRBV3-1 (or the pseudogene TRBV3-2) to TRBJ2-3; no clear D. V shed 1 base and J shed 3 bases, with 11 bases lying between them. CDR1 and CDR2 from the germline V gene are LGHDT and YNNKEL (reference sequence). This CDR3 is 15 amino acids long. The CDR3 DNA follows: TGTGCCAGCAGCCAAGGGCTAGAGAGGACAGATACGCAGTATTTT. This codes for CASSQGLERTDTQYF.

The chain is built from TRBV7-9 and TRBJ2-1, with a possible D match to TRBD2 (6 bases). Germline V gene sequence: CDR1 SEHNR, CDR2 FQNEAQ (reference sequence). The CDR3 runs 17 residues. V was trimmed by 0 bases and J by 4 bases, leaving 16 bases between them. CDR3 protein: CASSLAASEGAYNEQFF. DNA for the CDR3: TGTGCCAGCAGCTTAGCAGCTAGCGAGGGAGCATACAATGAGCAGTTCTTC. The variable domain in full, with the rest retrieved from reference TRBV7-9 and TRBJ2-1, is DTGVSQNPRHKITKRGQNVTFRCDPISEHNRLYWYRQTLGQGPEFLTYFQNEAQLEKSRLLSDRFSAERPKGSFSTLEIQRTEQGDSAMYLCASSLAASEGAYNEQFFGPGTRLTVL.